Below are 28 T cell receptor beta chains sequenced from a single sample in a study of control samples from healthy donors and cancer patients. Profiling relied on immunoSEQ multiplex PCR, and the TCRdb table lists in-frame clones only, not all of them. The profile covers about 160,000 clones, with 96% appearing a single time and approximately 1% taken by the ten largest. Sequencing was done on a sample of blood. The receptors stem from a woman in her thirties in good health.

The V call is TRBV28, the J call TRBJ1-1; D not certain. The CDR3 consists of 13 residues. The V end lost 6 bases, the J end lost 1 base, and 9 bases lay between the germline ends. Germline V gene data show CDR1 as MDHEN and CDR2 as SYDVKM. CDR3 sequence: CASSGRENTEAFF. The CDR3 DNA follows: TGTGCCAGCAGCGGACGGGAGAACACTGAAGCTTTCTTT.

CDR3 DNA: TGTGCCAGCAGCTTAGCTAGGGGGCGCGCCTATGGCTACACCTTC. It translates to CASSLARGRAYGYTF. V is TRBV7-9 and J is TRBJ1-2; TRBD1 aligns across 7 bases. CDR1 is SEHNR and CDR2 is FQNEAQ in the germline V gene (reference sequence). The V and J ends lost 0 bases and 4 bases, in that order; junction bases with no gene match: 5. CDR3 length: 15 amino acids.

CDR3 DNA: TGTGCCAGCAGCCTCTCTGGGGAGCAGTTCTTC. Protein sequence: CASSLSGEQFF. This chain links TRBV9 with TRBJ2-1, with D unresolved. This CDR3 has 11 amino acids. Trimming removed 4 bases from V and 10 bases from J, with 9 bases in between. Looked up from germline, CDR1 is SGDLS and CDR2 is YYNGEE.

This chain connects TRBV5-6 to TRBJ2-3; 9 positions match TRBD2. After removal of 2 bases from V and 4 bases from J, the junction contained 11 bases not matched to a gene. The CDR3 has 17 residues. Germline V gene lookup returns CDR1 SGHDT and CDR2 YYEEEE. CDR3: CASSFRGSGSFADTQYF. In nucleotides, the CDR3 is TGTGCCAGCAGCTTCCGTGGTAGCGGGAGTTTCGCAGATACGCAGTATTTT.

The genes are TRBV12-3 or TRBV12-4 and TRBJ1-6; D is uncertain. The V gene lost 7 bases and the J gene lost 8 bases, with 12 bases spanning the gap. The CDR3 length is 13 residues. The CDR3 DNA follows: TGTGCCAGCACCCGGCGGGGTGATTCACCCCTCCACTTT. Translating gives CASTRRGDSPLHF.

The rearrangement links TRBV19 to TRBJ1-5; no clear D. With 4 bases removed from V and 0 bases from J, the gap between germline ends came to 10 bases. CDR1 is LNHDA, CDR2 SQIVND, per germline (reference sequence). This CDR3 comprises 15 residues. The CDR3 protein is CASSTKDYSNQPQHF. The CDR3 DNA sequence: TGTGCCAGTAGTACGAAAGATTATAGCAATCAGCCCCAGCATTTT.

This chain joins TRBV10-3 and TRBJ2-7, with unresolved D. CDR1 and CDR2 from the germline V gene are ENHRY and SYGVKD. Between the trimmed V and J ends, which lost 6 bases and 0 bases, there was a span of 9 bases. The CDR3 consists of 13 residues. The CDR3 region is CAISTTLSYEQYF. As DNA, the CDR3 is TGTGCCATCAGCACGACACTCTCCTACGAGCAGTACTTC.

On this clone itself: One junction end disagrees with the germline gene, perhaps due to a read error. The CDR3 sequence: CVWSVTGNTIYF. As DNA, the CDR3 is TGTGTCTGGAGTGTTACTGGAAACACCATATATTTT. J is TRBJ1-3 and V is TRBV30; D gene uncertain. The CDR3 length is 12 residues. Looked up from germline, CDR1 is GTSNPN and CDR2 is SVGIG (reference sequence). The variable domain in full, with the rest retrieved from reference TRBV30 and TRBJ1-3, is SQTIHQWPATLVQPVGSPLSLECTVEGTSNPNLYWYRQAAGRGLQLLFYSVGIGQISSEVPQNLSASRPQDRQFILSSKKLLLSDSGFYLCVWSVTGNTIYFGEGSWLTVV.

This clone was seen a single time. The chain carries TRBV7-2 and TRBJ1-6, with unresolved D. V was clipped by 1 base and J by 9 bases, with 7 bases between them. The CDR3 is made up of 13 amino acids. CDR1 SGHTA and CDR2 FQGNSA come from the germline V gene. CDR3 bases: TGTGCCAGCAGCTTAGGACGCGGTTCACCCCTCCACTTT. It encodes CASSLGRGSPLHF.

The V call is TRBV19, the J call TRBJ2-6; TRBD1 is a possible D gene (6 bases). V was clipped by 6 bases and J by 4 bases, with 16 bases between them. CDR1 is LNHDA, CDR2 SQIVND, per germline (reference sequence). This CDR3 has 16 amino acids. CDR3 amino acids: CASRGAGTLGANVLTF. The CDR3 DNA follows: TGTGCCAGTAGGGGGGCTGGGACGCTCGGGGCCAACGTCCTGACTTTC.

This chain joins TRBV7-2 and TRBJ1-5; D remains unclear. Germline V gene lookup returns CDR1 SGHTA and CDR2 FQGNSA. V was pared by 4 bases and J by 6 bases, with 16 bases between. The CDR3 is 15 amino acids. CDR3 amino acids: CASSWHSHEGQPQHF. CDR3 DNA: TGTGCCAGCAGCTGGCACTCCCATGAGGGTCAGCCCCAGCATTTT.

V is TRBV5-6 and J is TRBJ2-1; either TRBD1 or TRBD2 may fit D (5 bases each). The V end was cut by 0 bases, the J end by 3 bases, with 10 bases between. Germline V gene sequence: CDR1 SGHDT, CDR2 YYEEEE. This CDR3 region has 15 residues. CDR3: CASSLGGANYNEQFF. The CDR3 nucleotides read TGTGCCAGCAGCTTGGGAGGGGCAAACTACAATGAGCAGTTCTTC.

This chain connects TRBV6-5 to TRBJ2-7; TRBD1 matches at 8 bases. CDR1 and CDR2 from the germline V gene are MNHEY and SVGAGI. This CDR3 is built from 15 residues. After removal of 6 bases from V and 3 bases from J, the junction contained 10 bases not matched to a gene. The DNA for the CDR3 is TGTGCCAGCAGGCAAGGACAGGGAGGCTACTACGAGCAGTACTTC. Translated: CASRQGQGGYYEQYF.

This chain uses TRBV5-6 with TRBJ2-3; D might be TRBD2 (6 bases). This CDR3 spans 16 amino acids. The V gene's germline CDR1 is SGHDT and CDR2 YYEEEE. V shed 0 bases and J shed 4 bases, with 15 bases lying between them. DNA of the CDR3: TGTGCCAGCAGCTTGGCGGGGTTAGGCGGGGCAGATACGCAGTATTTT. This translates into CASSLAGLGGADTQYF.

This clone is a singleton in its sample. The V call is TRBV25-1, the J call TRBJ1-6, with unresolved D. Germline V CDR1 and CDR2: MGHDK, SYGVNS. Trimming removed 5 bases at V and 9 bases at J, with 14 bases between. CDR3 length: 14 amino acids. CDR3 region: CASSSLGIGSPLHF. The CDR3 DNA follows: TGTGCCAGCAGTTCCTTGGGGATCGGTTCACCCCTCCACTTT.

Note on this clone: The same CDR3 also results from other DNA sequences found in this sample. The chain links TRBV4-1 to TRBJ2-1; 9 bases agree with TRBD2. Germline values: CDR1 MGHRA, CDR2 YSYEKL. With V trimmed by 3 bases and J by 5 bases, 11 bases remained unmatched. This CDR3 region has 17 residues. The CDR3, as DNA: TGCGCCAGCAGCCAGGACTGGGGGCGGGGGGGGCACAATGAGCAGTTCTTC. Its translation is CASSQDWGRGGHNEQFF.

CDR3 in amino acids: CASSRTEKSPLHF. CDR3 nucleotide sequence: TGTGCCAGCAGCCGGACAGAGAAATCACCCCTCCACTTT. J is TRBJ1-6 and V is TRBV7-9; D might be TRBD1 (6 bases). The CDR3 is 13 residues long. V was pared by 5 bases and J by 10 bases, with 12 bases between. From germline, CDR1 is SEHNR and CDR2 FQNEAQ (reference sequence).

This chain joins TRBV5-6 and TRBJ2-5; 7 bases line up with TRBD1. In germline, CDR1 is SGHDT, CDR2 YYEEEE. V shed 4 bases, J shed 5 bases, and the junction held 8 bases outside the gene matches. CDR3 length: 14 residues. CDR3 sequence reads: CASSIPTGFETQYF. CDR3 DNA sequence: TGTGCCAGCAGCATCCCGACAGGGTTTGAGACCCAGTACTTC.

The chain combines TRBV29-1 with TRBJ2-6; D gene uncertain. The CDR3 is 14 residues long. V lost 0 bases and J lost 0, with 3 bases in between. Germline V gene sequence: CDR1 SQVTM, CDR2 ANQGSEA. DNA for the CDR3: TGCAGCGTTGAAGACCCCTCTGGGGCCAACGTCCTGACTTTC. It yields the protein CSVEDPSGANVLTF.

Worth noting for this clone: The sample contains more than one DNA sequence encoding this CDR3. The CDR3 DNA sequence: TGCGCCAGCAGCTTGGGACAGAACACCGGGGAGCTGTTTTTT. It encodes CASSLGQNTGELFF. V usage is TRBV5-1 and J usage is TRBJ2-2, with D uncertain. This CDR3 contains 14 residues. Germline-derived CDR1 and CDR2 are SGHRS and YFSETQ. The ends were cut back, 0 bases at V and 1 base at J, with 4 bases in the middle.

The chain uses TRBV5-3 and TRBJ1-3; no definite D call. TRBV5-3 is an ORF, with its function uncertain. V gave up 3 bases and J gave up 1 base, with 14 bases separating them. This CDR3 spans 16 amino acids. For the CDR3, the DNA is TGTGCCAGAAGCTGGCCCAGACATCAGTCTGGAAACACCATATATTTT. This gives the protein CARSWPRHQSGNTIYF.

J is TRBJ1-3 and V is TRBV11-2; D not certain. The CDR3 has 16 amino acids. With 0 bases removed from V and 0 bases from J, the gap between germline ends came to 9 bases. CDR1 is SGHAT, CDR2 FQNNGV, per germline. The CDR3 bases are TGTGCCAGCAGCTTAGAAGGTATCTTCTCTGGAAACACCATATATTTT. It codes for CASSLEGIFSGNTIYF.

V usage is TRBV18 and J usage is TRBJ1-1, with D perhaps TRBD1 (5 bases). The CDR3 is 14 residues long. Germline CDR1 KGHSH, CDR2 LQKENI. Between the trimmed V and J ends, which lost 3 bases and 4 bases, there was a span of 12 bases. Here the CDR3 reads CASSPGGGVTEAFF. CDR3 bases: TGTGCCAGCTCACCCGGGGGGGGAGTCACTGAAGCTTTCTTT. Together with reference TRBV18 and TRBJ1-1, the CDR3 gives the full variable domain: NAGVMQNPRHLVRRRGQEARLRCSPMKGHSHVYWYRQLPEEGLKFMVYLQKENIIDESGMPKERFSAEFPKEGPSILRIQQVVRGDSAAYFCASSPGGGVTEAFFGQGTRLTVV.

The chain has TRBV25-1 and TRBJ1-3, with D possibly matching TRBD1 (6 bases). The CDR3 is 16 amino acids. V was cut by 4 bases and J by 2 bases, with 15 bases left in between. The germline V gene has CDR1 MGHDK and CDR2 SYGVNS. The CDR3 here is CASSGSRGGAGNTIYF. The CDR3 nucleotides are TGTGCCAGCAGTGGTAGTAGGGGGGGAGCTGGAAACACCATATATTTT. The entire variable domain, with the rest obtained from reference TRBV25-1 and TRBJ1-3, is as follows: EADIYQTPRYLVIGTGKKITLECSQTMGHDKMYWYQQDPGMELHLIHYSYGVNSTEKGDLSSESTVSRIRTEHFPLTLESARPSHTSQYLCASSGSRGGAGNTIYFGEGSWLTVV.

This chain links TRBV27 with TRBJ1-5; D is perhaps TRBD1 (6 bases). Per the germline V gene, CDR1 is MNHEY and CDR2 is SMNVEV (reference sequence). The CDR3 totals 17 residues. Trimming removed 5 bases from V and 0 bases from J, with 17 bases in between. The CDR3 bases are TGTGCCAGCAGTAATGACCGGGGGGCAGGTAGCAATCAGCCCCAGCATTTT. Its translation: CASSNDRGAGSNQPQHF.

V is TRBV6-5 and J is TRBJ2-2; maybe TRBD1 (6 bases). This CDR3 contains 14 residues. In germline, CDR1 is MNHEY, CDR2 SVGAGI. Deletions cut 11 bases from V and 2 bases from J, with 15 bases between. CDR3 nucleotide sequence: TGTGCCGCTAACAGGGCCGGAAACACCGGGGAGCTGTTTTTT. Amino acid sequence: CAANRAGNTGELFF.

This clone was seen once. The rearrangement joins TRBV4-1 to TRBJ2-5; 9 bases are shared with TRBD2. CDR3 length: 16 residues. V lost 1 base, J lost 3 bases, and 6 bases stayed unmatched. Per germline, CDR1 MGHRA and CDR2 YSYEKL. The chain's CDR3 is CASSQVRAGGEETQYF. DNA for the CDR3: TGCGCCAGCAGCCAAGTCCGAGCGGGGGGCGAAGAGACCCAGTACTTC.

CDR3: CAISPSNAEAFF. CDR3 DNA: TGTGCCATCAGCCCCTCGAACGCCGAAGCTTTCTTT. The V and J genes are TRBV10-3 and TRBJ1-1; no reliable D call. Germline V gene data show CDR1 as ENHRY and CDR2 as SYGVKD. The V end was cut by 6 bases, the J end by 8 bases, with 13 bases between. The CDR3 length is 12 residues.